The text below deals with one T cell receptor beta chain. The sample belongs to a study of blood T cell repertoires in COVID-19. Study-wide background: Material from acute and convalescent COVID-19 was sourced from the United States, Italy and Spain. PBMCs, B-cell-depleted T cells, or T cells provided the cDNA or gDNA that made up the material.

In the authors' workflow: Using reference gene primer amplification, nucleated cell counts were estimated. The method was immunoSEQ multiplex PCR; TCRdb's version includes in-frame clones alone and lacks a portion of them. The D gene and trimming were derived from the DNA, and the V and J assignments and clone size from that table. The sample holds approximately 230,000 clones, more than 80% seen once. The source of this sequence is a man aged 25-40 years who had recovered from COVID-19. The sequenced sample consisted of peripheral blood.

CDR3 bases: TGTGCCAGCAGTCGAGGTGGCCCGGGACAGATTTCTGGAAACACCATATATTTT. Its translation is CASSRGGPGQISGNTIYF. The chain links TRBV6-6 to TRBJ1-3; TRBD1 matches 7 bases. In germline, CDR1 is MNHNY, CDR2 SVGAGI (reference sequence). V gave up 5 bases and J gave up 1 base; unmatched junction bases: 14. The CDR3 runs to 18 residues.